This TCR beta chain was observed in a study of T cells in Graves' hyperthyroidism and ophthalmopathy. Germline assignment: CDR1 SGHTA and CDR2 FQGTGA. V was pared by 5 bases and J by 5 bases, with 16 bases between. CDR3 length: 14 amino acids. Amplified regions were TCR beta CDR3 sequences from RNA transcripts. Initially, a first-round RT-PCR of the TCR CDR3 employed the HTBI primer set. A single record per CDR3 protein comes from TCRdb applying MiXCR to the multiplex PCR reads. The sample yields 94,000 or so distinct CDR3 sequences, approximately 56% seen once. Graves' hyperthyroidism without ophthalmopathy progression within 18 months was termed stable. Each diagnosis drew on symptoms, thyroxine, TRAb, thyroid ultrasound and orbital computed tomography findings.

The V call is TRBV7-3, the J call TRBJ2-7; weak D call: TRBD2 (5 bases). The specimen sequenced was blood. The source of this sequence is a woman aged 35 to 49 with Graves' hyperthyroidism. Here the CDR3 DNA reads TGTGCCAGCAGCAACCAAGGGTACGGGGACGAGCAGTACTTC. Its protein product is CASSNQGYGDEQYF.